This T cell receptor (beta chain) is from a study of blood T cell repertoires in COVID-19. Across the whole study: Spain, Italy and the United States supplied samples that represented acute and convalescent COVID-19.

The CDR3 consists of 11 residues. CDR1 is SGHKS and CDR2 is YYEKEE in the germline V gene (reference sequence). V was clipped by 1 base and J by 10 bases, with 6 bases between them. Per the original data handling: Reference gene primer amplification in the assay estimated nucleated cell counts. Assay used: immunoSEQ multiplex PCR; TCRdb lists only in-frame clones, some missing. V and J calls and clone size come straight from that table; D and trimming were deduced from the DNA. Here the sample spans 490,000 or so clones, roughly nine tenths being singletons. What was sequenced was PBMCs or T cells enriched from blood (not recorded which). This receptor was identified in an older woman who had recovered from COVID-19. The rearrangement uses TRBV5-5 and TRBJ2-4; weak D call: TRBD2 (5 bases). In DNA form, the CDR3 reads TGTGCCAGCAGCTTGACGGGGATTCAGTACTTC. Translated, it gives CASSLTGIQYF.